This paragraph covers one T cell receptor (beta chain) sequence. Its specificity is unknown. The CDR3 has 14 amino acids. Trimming cost V 0 bases and J 4 bases, with 8 bases left between them. The germline CDR1 and CDR2 sequences are MGHRA and YSYEKL. TCRdb's copy holds only in-frame clones and misses some; the assay was immunoSEQ multiplex PCR. The data contain about 100,000 clones, 80% to 90% of them seen just once; the ten biggest clones take up 4% to 5%. The source of the sample is a study of T cell responses to AZD1222 COVID-19 vaccine. Findings and limits, study-wide: Mostly white British, mostly female donors; authors suggested clonal diversity may be underestimated. Nearly half of spike-specific TCRs reportedly target unmutated variant regions.

This receptor was identified in an adult in good health. The sample was peripheral blood, taken on day 0 of MenACWY control vaccination. The chain joins TRBV4-1 to TRBJ2-3; a weak D match, TRBD2 (6 bases). The CDR3 loop reads CASSQEAGPDTQYF. CDR3 sequence (DNA): TGCGCCAGCAGCCAAGAAGCGGGCCCAGATACGCAGTATTTT.